The present T cell receptor beta chain was sequenced within a study of blood T cell repertoires in COVID-19 (TCRdb year 2020). Concerning the study at large: The collaborator samples originated in the United States, Italy and Spain and spanned the acute and convalescent phases of COVID-19. The repertoires were made available in a free public database intended to serve as a resource for research on the immune response to SARS-CoV-2. The sample metadata nearly always contained a de-identified subject ID, COVID-19 status, age in years and sex. The prospective study material was composed of cDNA or gDNA derived from T cells, B-cell-depleted T cells, or PBMCs. Where available, HLA class I and class II types were obtained from metadata supplied by the sample provider rather than from assay-based typing. The dataset comprised deeply sampled blood TCRbeta repertoires from subjects exposed to, actively infected with, or recovered from COVID-19. Samples were obtained from the ongoing ImmuneRACE study (first 160 participants) and from about 1,300 subjects provided by 6 global collaborators.

The paper as a whole reports these results and caveats: How much clinical and demographic metadata was included differed by source and by participant, and the metadata was provided uncurated.

Each collaborating institution followed its own protocols to collect whole blood in K2EDTA tubes. For TCRbeta analysis, collaborators shipped samples in one of three forms: frozen whole blood, isolated PBMCs, or DNA extracted from either of those sample types. This clone was detected only once. Its antigen is not yet known. No much larger clone exists at a distance of one base, and base qualities are not known. Between the V and J ends, shortened by 5 bases and 4 bases respectively, the junction contains 6 bases. Based on the germline V gene, the CDR1 and CDR2 sequences are SGHDN and FVKESK. The CDR3 has 11 amino acids, counting the end cysteine and phenylalanine. Only the CDR3 region is kept as DNA, spanning 33 bases read in frame from base 1. TCRbeta CDR3 regions were amplified from genomic DNA using the immunoSEQ Assay, a bias-controlled multiplex PCR. The authors processed their data as follows. The number of nucleated cells in each sample was estimated from the amplification of reference gene primers within the assay. To quantify the absolute abundance of each unique TCRbeta CDR3 rearrangement, sequence reads were collapsed and filtered. For each sample, productive Simpson clonality was calculated as the square root of Simpson's diversity index over productive rearrangements. Not all clones reach the TCRdb copy of this immuneACCESS table, which keeps in-frame sequences only. Checked studies attribute under half of the gap to unresolved V genes and leave the rest unexplained. V, J and clone size derive from that table, while D and trimming were established from the DNA sequence. For this sample there are 110,000 to 150,000 clones; around 89% appear just once. The ten most abundant clones make up about 3.2% of the sample.

Rearrangement joined TRBV14 to TRBJ2-7, with the D gene uncertain. The sequence was obtained from a man aged 55 to 69 with active or convalescent COVID-19. The sequencing input was peripheral blood. CDR3 region: CASSAKYEQYF. The DNA reads as follows: TGTGCCAGCAGCGCGAAATACGAGCAGTACTTC.